Following are 3 T cell receptor beta chains from one sample sequenced in a study of OX40 agonist ivuxolimab in advanced cancers. The data were produced by immunoSEQ multiplex PCR, yet TCRdb's version contains in-frame clones alone and is incomplete. The sample lists roughly 75,000 clones, around 88% seen once, with around 0.76% in the top ten. This material consisted of CD4+ or CD8+ T cells sorted from blood, taken in a trial of the OX40 agonist ivuxolimab. The source is an adult with an advanced solid tumor such as melanoma, head and neck, liver or kidney cancer.

The V call is TRBV29-1, the J call TRBJ2-1, with D maybe TRBD2 (6 bases). This CDR3 comprises 13 residues. Trimming left V 4 bases short and J 6 bases short, with 13 bases between. Germline V gives CDR1 SQVTM, CDR2 ANQGSEA. CDR3 bases: TGCAGCGTTGTAAACCCGGGAGCCAATGAGCAGTTCTTC. Translation gives CSVVNPGANEQFF.

CDR3 in amino acids: CASSQQGGQRGETQYF. In DNA form, the CDR3 reads TGCGCCAGCAGCCAACAGGGAGGCCAGAGGGGAGAGACCCAGTACTTC. The genes are TRBV5-1 and TRBJ2-5; either TRBD1 or TRBD2 may supply D (6 bases each). The CDR3 is made up of 16 amino acids. The germline V and J ends were trimmed by 4 bases and 4 bases, with 20 bases remaining between them. CDR1 and CDR2 (germline): SGHRS, YFSETQ.

The rearrangement links TRBV28 to TRBJ2-7; the D gene is possibly TRBD1 (5 bases). This CDR3 is 12 amino acids long. Per germline, CDR1 MDHEN and CDR2 SYDVKM. The V end lost 3 bases, the J end lost 10 bases, and 13 bases lay between the germline ends. Here the CDR3 reads CASSFGQDPQYF. The CDR3 DNA sequence: TGTGCCAGCAGTTTCGGACAAGATCCCCAGTACTTC.